The clone carrying this T cell receptor beta chain was detected a few times. Its antigen remains unidentified. This entry belongs to a study of T cells in Graves' hyperthyroidism and ophthalmopathy. Study observations and caveats: Model predictions of ophthalmopathy came a median around 6.5 months before onset.

RNA transcripts served as the template for amplifying TCR beta CDR3 regions. First-round RT-PCR of the TCR CDR3 relied on the HTBI primer set. One entry per CDR3 protein results from TCRdb running MiXCR on the multiplex PCR reads. Of more than 350,000 distinct CDR3 sequences detected, about 15% appear once; the ten largest clones hold less than 35%. The receptor was isolated from a woman aged 25 to 39 with Graves' hyperthyroidism. Sequences were obtained from blood.

The chain's CDR3 is CSASGVAGSGNTQYF. CDR3 nucleotides: TGCAGTGCTAGTGGGGTAGCGGGGTCGGGGAATACGCAGTATTTT. V gene TRBV20-1 combines with J gene TRBJ2-3; 8 nucleotides match TRBD2. CDR3 size: 15 residues. Germline V gives CDR1 DFQATT, CDR2 SNEGSKA (reference sequence). V lost 3 bases to trimming and J lost 7 bases; unmatched junction nucleotides: 12.